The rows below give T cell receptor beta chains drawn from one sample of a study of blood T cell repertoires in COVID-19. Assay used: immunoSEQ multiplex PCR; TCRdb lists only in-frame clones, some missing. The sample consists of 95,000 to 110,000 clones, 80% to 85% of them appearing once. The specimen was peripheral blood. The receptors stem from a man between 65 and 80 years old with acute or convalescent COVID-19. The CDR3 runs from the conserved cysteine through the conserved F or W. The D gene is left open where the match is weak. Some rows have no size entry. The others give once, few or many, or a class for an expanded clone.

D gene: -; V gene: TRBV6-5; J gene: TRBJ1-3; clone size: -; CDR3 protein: CASSTGTHSGNTIYF; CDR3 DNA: TGTGCCAGCAGTACAGGGACACACTCTGGAAACACCATATATTTT
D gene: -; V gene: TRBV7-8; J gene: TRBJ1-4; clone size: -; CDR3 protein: CASSSRRFANEKLFF; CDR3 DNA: TGTGCCAGCAGCTCAAGGAGGTTCGCTAATGAAAAACTGTTTTTT
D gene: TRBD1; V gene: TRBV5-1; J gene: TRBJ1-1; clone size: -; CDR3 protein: CASSPQTGITEAFF; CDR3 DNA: TGCGCCAGCAGCCCACAGACAGGGATTACTGAAGCTTTCTTT
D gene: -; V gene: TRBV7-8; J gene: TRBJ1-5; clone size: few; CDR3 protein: CASSAVIWANNQPQHF; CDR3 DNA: TGTGCCAGCAGCGCAGTGATTTGGGCGAACAATCAGCCCCAGCATTTT
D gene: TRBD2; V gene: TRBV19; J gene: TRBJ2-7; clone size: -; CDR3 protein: CASSPPPSGGAVGQYF; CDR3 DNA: TGTGCCAGTAGTCCGCCTCCTAGCGGGGGAGCCGTCGGGCAGTACTTC
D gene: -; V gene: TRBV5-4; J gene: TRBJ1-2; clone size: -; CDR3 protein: CASGREREGYTF; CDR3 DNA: TGTGCCAGCGGAAGGGAGAGGGAAGGCTACACCTTC
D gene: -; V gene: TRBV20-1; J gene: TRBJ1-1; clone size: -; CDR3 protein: CQSMLNTEAFF; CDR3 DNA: TGTCAGTCCATGTTGAACACTGAAGCTTTCTTT
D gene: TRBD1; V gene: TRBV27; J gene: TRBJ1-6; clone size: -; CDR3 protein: CASSLGQSNSPLHF; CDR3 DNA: TGTGCCAGCAGTTTGGGACAGTCGAATTCACCCCTCCACTTT
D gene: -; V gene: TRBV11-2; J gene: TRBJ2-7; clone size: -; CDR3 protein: CASSLAGATYEQYF; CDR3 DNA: TGTGCCAGCAGCTTAGCTGGGGCCACCTACGAGCAGTACTTC
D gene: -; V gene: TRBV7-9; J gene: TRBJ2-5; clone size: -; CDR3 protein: CASSINLGGSETQYF; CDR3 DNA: TGTGCCAGCAGCATAAACCTTGGGGGGTCGGAGACCCAGTACTTC
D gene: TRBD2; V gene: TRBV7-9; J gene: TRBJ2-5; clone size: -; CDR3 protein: CASSFPGLDWRETQYF; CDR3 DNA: TGTGCCAGCAGCTTTCCAGGACTAGACTGGAGAGAGACCCAGTACTTC
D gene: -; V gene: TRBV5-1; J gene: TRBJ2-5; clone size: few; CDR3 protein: CASSLGQAGETQYF; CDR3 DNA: TGCGCCAGCAGCTTGGGGCAGGCGGGAGAGACCCAGTACTTC
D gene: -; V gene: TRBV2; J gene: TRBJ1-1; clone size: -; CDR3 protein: CASSDYPGDDTEAFF; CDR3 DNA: TGTGCCAGCAGTGATTACCCAGGGGACGACACTGAAGCTTTCTTT
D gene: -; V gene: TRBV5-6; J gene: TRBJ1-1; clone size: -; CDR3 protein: CASSVQGPGNTEAFF; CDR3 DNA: TGTGCCAGCAGCGTCCAGGGGCCCGGGAACACTGAAGCTTTCTTT